This TCR beta chain emerged from a study of blood T cell repertoires in COVID-19. Study summary: Spain, Italy and the United States supplied samples that represented acute and convalescent COVID-19.

Germline loops: CDR1 KGHSH, CDR2 LQKENI. CDR3 size: 15 residues. V was clipped by 3 bases and J by 0 bases, with 9 bases between them. Measured with immunoSEQ multiplex PCR; TCRdb has only the in-frame clones, and not every one. The data hold about 270,000 clones, with 86% observed a single time. All enrollees were roughly 18 to 100 years old and from under 25 US areas. This clonotype was sampled from a woman aged 18-29 years who had recovered from COVID-19. The chain links TRBV18 to TRBJ1-3; no clear D. Sequenced: PBMCs or T cells enriched from blood (not recorded which). CDR3 in amino acids: CASSPTAHSGNTIYF. The CDR3 DNA reads TGTGCCAGCTCACCCACCGCACACTCTGGAAACACCATATATTTT.